One sample yielded the 21 T cell receptor beta chains listed below, sequenced in a study of control samples from healthy donors and cancer patients. The data were produced by immunoSEQ multiplex PCR, yet TCRdb's version contains in-frame clones alone and is incomplete. The data contain a few hundred thousand clones, more than 80% of them singletons. The sequenced material came from PBMCs. These receptors came from a man between 35 and 55 years old with head and neck cancer.

The chain has TRBV30 and TRBJ1-2, with no clear D. CDR3 length: 13 amino acids. Germline V CDR1 and CDR2: GTSNPN, SVGIG (reference sequence). The ends were cut back, 3 bases at V and 3 bases at J, with 11 bases in the middle. CDR3 residues: CAWRREVDYGYTF. The CDR3 coding sequence is TGTGCCTGGAGGAGGGAAGTCGACTATGGCTACACCTTC.

The CDR3 here is CASSNSVLLGREALTSYNEQFF. The CDR3, as DNA: TGTGCCAGCAGCAACTCGGTTCTGCTGGGGCGGGAGGCTCTCACCTCCTACAATGAGCAGTTCTTC. V is TRBV6-6 and J is TRBJ2-1; 8 nucleotides match TRBD2. CDR3 length: 22 amino acids. Germline V gene sequence: CDR1 MNHNY, CDR2 SVGAGI (reference sequence). Losses at the gene ends were 6 bases for V and 0 bases for J; bases not matched to a gene: 25.

The J gene is TRBJ1-5, the V gene TRBV19; 7 positions agree with TRBD1. The germline CDR1 and CDR2 sequences are LNHDA and SQIVND (reference sequence). V gave up 5 bases and J gave up 7 bases; unmatched junction bases: 5. This CDR3 has 13 residues. The CDR3 spells CASSGGGAQPQHF. The CDR3 nucleotides read TGTGCCAGTAGTGGAGGGGGCGCACAGCCCCAGCATTTT.

The V call is TRBV30, the J call TRBJ1-4, with a possible D match to TRBD1 (5 bases). Per germline, CDR1 GTSNPN and CDR2 SVGIG (reference sequence). V lost 5 bases and J lost 4, with 11 bases in between. This CDR3 region has 13 residues. This CDR3 is CAWREGFNEKLFF. CDR3 DNA sequence: TGTGCCTGGCGAGAGGGGTTTAATGAAAAACTGTTTTTT.

The CDR3 region has the DNA TGTGCCAGCAGCCTTCGACAGGGGGCGCGGGAGACCCAGTACTTC. It specifies CASSLRQGARETQYF. The V and J genes are TRBV3-1 (or the pseudogene TRBV3-2) and TRBJ2-5, with 10 bases fitting TRBD1. CDR1 is LGHDT and CDR2 is YNNKEL in the germline V gene (reference sequence). After removal of 4 bases from V and 5 bases from J, the junction contained 7 bases not matched to a gene. The CDR3 is 15 residues long.

The chain combines TRBV18 with TRBJ1-2, with D unclear. With 2 bases removed from V and 0 bases from J, the gap between germline ends came to 13 bases. Germline V gives CDR1 KGHSH, CDR2 LQKENI. CDR3 length: 16 amino acids. The CDR3 DNA reads as TGTGCCAGCTCACCAAGGGCGGACGGGTCTAACTATGGCTACACCTTC. Protein: CASSPRADGSNYGYTF.

This clone was recorded a few times. The chain joins TRBV12-5 to TRBJ2-7; D gene unclear. The CDR3 covers 13 residues. The germline V and J ends were trimmed by 0 bases and 6 bases, with 9 bases remaining between them. The germline V gene has CDR1 LGHNT and CDR2 FRNRAP. CDR3 protein: CASGLVDGLEQYF. The CDR3 nucleotides are TGTGCTAGTGGTTTGGTAGACGGGCTCGAGCAGTACTTC.

In its sample, this clone was seen once. The CDR3 protein is CASSFLGQSSYEQYF. CDR3 nucleotide sequence: TGTGCCAGCAGCTTTCTGGGACAGAGCTCCTACGAGCAGTACTTC. The V call is TRBV7-9, the J call TRBJ2-7; the match to TRBD1 covers 7 bases. This CDR3 has 15 residues. V was clipped by 3 bases and J by 0 bases; unmatched bases: 5. CDR1 and CDR2 from the germline V gene are SEHNR and FQNEAQ (reference sequence).

This clone was observed a single time. The CDR3 DNA follows: TGTGCCAGCAGCCTCGCGGGATTCGGGGACACTGAAGCTTTCTTT. As protein: CASSLAGFGDTEAFF. This chain links TRBV7-8 with TRBJ1-1; no clear D gene. This CDR3 spans 15 amino acids. V lost 5 bases to trimming and J lost 3 bases, with 16 bases between them. CDR1 and CDR2 (germline): SGHVS, FQNEAQ.

The genes are TRBV11-2 and TRBJ2-4; TRBD1 matches at 8 bases. The germline CDR1 and CDR2 sequences are SGHAT and FQNNGV. The CDR3 sequence is 18 residues long. Germline trimming cut 5 bases from V and 1 base from J; bases unmatched to any gene: 13. The CDR3 spells CASSRTGTSTEAKNIQYF. Here the CDR3 DNA reads TGTGCCAGCAGCCGGACAGGGACTTCAACCGAGGCCAAAAACATTCAGTACTTC.

The chain combines TRBV12-3 or TRBV12-4 with TRBJ1-1; weak D call: TRBD1 (5 bases). This CDR3 is built from 11 residues. V was pared by 1 base and J by 13 bases, with 10 bases between. The CDR3 DNA sequence: TGTGCCAGCAGTTTAGTCCAGGGAGGTTTCTTT. Protein sequence: CASSLVQGGFF.

The chain uses TRBV19 and TRBJ2-1, with 7 bases matching TRBD2. This CDR3 has 15 residues. The germline gives CDR1 LNHDA, CDR2 SQIVND (reference sequence). Trimming at V came to 7 bases and at J to 4 bases, leaving 10 bases not matched to a gene. The CDR3 loop is CASNSGETSYNEQFF. As DNA, the CDR3 is TGTGCCAGTAACAGCGGGGAGACCTCATACAATGAGCAGTTCTTC.

As regards this clone: A much larger clone lies a single base off, so this may be a read error. This specimen includes other DNA sequences encoding the same CDR3. V usage is TRBV2 and J usage is TRBJ1-1; possible D gene TRBD1, 5 bases. V was clipped by 5 bases and J by 1 base, with 8 bases between them. There are 13 residues in the CDR3. CDR1 and CDR2 from the germline V gene are SNHLY and FYNNEI. The CDR3 here is CASSLDRNTEAFF. In DNA, the CDR3 is TGTGCCAGCAGTTTAGACAGGAACACTGAAGCTTTCTTT.

The chain carries TRBV4-1 and TRBJ1-3, with a weak D call TRBD1 (6 bases). The CDR3 has 17 residues. Trimming stripped 0 bases from V and 4 bases from J, with 16 bases between. CDR1 is MGHRA and CDR2 is YSYEKL in the germline V gene. The CDR3 DNA is TGCGCCAGCAGCCAAGATCAAGGCGGGGGGCTCGGAAACACCATATATTTT. Amino acids: CASSQDQGGGLGNTIYF.

This chain uses TRBV5-6 with TRBJ1-6; D not resolved. This CDR3 spans 15 amino acids. Trimming stripped 2 bases from V and 4 bases from J, with 10 bases between. Germline V gives CDR1 SGHDT, CDR2 YYEEEE. The CDR3 DNA follows: TGTGCCAGCAGCTTCGGGTACTCTTATAATTCACCCCTCCACTTT. It encodes CASSFGYSYNSPLHF.

CDR3 sequence (DNA): TGCGCCAGCAGTCTCACCGTGGACAGCCACGACAATGAGCAGTTCTTC. Amino acids: CASSLTVDSHDNEQFF. The chain combines TRBV5-1 with TRBJ2-1; tentatively, D is TRBD1 (6 bases). Looked up from germline, CDR1 is SGHRS and CDR2 is YFSETQ. Trimming shortened V by 5 bases and J by 5 bases, and 20 bases separated the two germline ends. The CDR3 runs to 16 residues. Supplemented by reference TRBV5-1 and TRBJ2-1, the full variable domain reads KAGVTQTPRYLIKTRGQQVTLSCSPISGHRSVSWYQQTPGQGLQFLFEYFSETQRNKGNFPGRFSGRQFSNSRSEMNVSTLELGDSALYLCASSLTVDSHDNEQFFGPGTRLTVL.

This clone was counted once. The chain links TRBV9 to TRBJ2-1; the D gene is possibly TRBD2 (6 bases). This CDR3 region has 15 residues. The V and J ends lost 4 bases and 0 bases respectively, with 11 bases between them. Germline V CDR1 and CDR2: SGDLS, YYNGEE. CDR3 nucleotides: TGTGCCAGCAGCAGGGACGGGAGCTCCTACAATGAGCAGTTCTTC. This gives the protein CASSRDGSSYNEQFF.

This chain uses TRBV9 with TRBJ2-7, with 14 bases identical to TRBD2. This CDR3 is built from 16 residues. J gave up 0 bases and V 4 bases, and 3 bases lay outside the gene matches. Germline V CDR1 and CDR2: SGDLS, YYNGEE. The CDR3 coding sequence is TGTGCCAGCAGCCCCGGGACTAGCGGGGGCTCCTACGAGCAGTACTTC. It specifies CASSPGTSGGSYEQYF.

The J gene is TRBJ1-1, the V gene TRBV10-1; 9 bases map to TRBD1. This CDR3 is 15 amino acids long. J gave up 1 base and V 5 bases, and 5 bases lay outside the gene matches. Germline V gene sequence: CDR1 WNHNN, CDR2 SYGVQD (reference sequence). Written as DNA, the CDR3 is TGCGCCAGCAGTCCCGGGACAGGGACGAACACTGAAGCTTTCTTT. Its protein product is CASSPGTGTNTEAFF.

The rearrangement links TRBV7-2 to TRBJ2-1, with 12 bases aligning to TRBD2. J gave up 4 bases and V 4 bases, and 8 bases lay outside the gene matches. The CDR3 is 17 residues long. Germline values: CDR1 SGHTA, CDR2 FQGNSA. CDR3 region: CASSSYRLAGAYNEQFF. CDR3 nucleotides: TGTGCCAGCAGCTCATACAGACTAGCGGGAGCTTACAATGAGCAGTTCTTC.

V is TRBV7-2 and J is TRBJ1-4, with D uncertain. This CDR3 spans 13 amino acids. Germline CDR1 SGHTA, CDR2 FQGNSA. Deletions cut 1 base from V and 8 bases from J, with 8 bases between. For the CDR3, the DNA is TGTGCCAGCAGCTTAGTTGTAGAGGAAAAACTGTTTTTT. Amino acid sequence: CASSLVVEEKLFF.